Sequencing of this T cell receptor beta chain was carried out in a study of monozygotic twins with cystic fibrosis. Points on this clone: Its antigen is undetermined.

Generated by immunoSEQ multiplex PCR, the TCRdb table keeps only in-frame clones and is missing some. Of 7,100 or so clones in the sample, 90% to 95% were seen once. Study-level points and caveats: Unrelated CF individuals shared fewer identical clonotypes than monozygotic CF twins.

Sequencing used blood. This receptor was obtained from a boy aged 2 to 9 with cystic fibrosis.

The CDR3 DNA reads as TGTGCCAGCAGTTACGCTAGCGGGGACTACAATGAGCAGTTCTTC. Protein: CASSYASGDYNEQFF. The chain combines TRBV6-6 with TRBJ2-1; TRBD2 matches at 9 bases. In germline, CDR1 is MNHNY, CDR2 SVGAGI (reference sequence). V lost 2 bases to trimming and J lost 3 bases; unmatched junction nucleotides: 2. The CDR3 extends over 15 amino acids.